This T cell receptor (beta chain) was found in a study of pediatric ulcerative colitis. Germline V gene sequence: CDR1 SGHRS, CDR2 YFSETQ. The CDR3 is 13 amino acids. One to two pinch biopsies were taken from the rectum during colonoscopy. The table came from immunoSEQ multiplex PCR; TCRdb's copy has only in-frame clones and leaves some out. The sample holds around 18,000 clones, nearly 75% seen once. V and J are TRBV5-1 and TRBJ2-5; D is ambiguous. The DNA end lines up better with TRBJ2-7; the J call may be wrong. Sequencing was carried out using gut tissue. This clonotype was sampled from a boy younger than 18 with moderate ulcerative colitis. Here the CDR3 reads CASRRPDDYEQYF. The DNA for the CDR3 is TGCGCCAGCAGGCGGCCGGATGACTACGAGCAGTACTTC.